The present entry profiles one T cell receptor (beta chain) with its context. It has no known antigen specificity. Qualities for individual bases were not recorded, and no much larger clone is one base off. This sample is part of a study of blood T cell repertoires in COVID-19 (dated by TCRdb to the early 2020s). In terms of the full investigation: Collaborator samples came from the United States, Italy and Spain and covered acute and convalescent phases of COVID-19. The material from the prospective study consisted of cDNA or gDNA derived from T cells, B-cell-depleted T cells, or PBMCs. Subjects who had been exposed to COVID-19, were actively infected with it, or had recovered from it provided the deeply sampled blood TCRbeta repertoires that made up the dataset. A freely available public database, intended as a resource for researchers studying the immune response to SARS-CoV-2, is where the repertoires were released. Samples were obtained from the ongoing ImmuneRACE study (first 160 participants) and from over 1,000 subjects provided by 6 global collaborators. The sample metadata nearly always contained a de-identified subject ID, COVID-19 status, age in years and sex. HLA class I and class II types, where available, came from metadata supplied by the sample provider rather than from assay-based typing.

According to the germline V gene (reference sequence), CDR1 reads SEHNR and CDR2 reads FQNEAQ. Trimming costs V 3 bases and J 4 bases, and their ends lie 12 bases apart. The CDR3 spans 14 residues, from the cysteine through the phenylalanine. The only DNA kept is the CDR3, 42 bases in frame from the first base. The immunoSEQ Assay, a bias-controlled multiplex PCR, was used to amplify TCRbeta CDR3 regions from genomic DNA. Under the source paper's analysis protocol: The number of nucleated cells in each sample was estimated from the amplification of reference gene primers within the assay. To quantify the absolute abundance of each unique TCRbeta CDR3 rearrangement, sequence reads were collapsed and filtered. For each sample, productive Simpson clonality was calculated by taking the square root of Simpson's diversity index across productive rearrangements. TCRdb stores this immuneACCESS table with in-frame sequences only. Part of the clones is absent; in the studies checked, under half of the shortfall reflects unresolved V genes, and no reason is known for the rest. V, J and clone size derive from that table, while D and trimming were established from the DNA sequence. The sample table records under 350,000 clones; roughly 90% of these occur just once. Around 4.4% of the sample belongs to the ten largest clones.

Study-wide conclusions, independent of this receptor: The amount of clinical and demographic metadata varied by source and participant and was provided uncurated.

Whole blood was collected in K2EDTA tubes by collaborating institutions according to the institutions' own protocols. For TCRbeta analysis, collaborators shipped samples in one of three forms: frozen whole blood, isolated PBMCs, or DNA extracted from either of those sample types. The V and J genes are TRBV7-9 and TRBJ1-1; TRBD1 is possibly the D segment (6 matching bases). The sequence derives from a man aged 40-50 years with acute or convalescent COVID-19. Sequenced input: peripheral blood. The CDR3 reads as follows: CASSFLRGSTEAFF. Read as DNA, the sequence is TGTGCCAGCAGCTTTTTAAGGGGGAGCACTGAAGCTTTCTTT.